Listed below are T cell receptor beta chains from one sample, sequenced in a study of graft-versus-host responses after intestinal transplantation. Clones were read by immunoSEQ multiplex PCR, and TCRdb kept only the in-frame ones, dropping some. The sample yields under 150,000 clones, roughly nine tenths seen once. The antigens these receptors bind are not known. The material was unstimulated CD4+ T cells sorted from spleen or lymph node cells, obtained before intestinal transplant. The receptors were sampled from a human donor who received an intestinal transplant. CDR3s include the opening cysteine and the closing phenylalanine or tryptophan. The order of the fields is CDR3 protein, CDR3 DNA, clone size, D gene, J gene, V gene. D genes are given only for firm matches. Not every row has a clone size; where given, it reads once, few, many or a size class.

CASSWSGSREQYF | TGTGCCAGCAGCTGGAGCGGGAGTCGAGAGCAGTACTTC | - | TRBD2 | TRBJ2-7 | TRBV5-4
CAWRAGTGRGSQETQYF | TGTGCCTGGAGAGCCGGGACAGGGAGGGGGTCCCAAGAGACCCAGTACTTC | - | TRBD1 | TRBJ2-5 | TRBV30
CASSDFGTGTYNEQFF | TGTGCCAGCAGTGACTTCGGGACAGGGACCTACAATGAGCAGTTCTTC | - | TRBD1 | TRBJ2-1 | TRBV6-1
CASSSGFWPGNTIYF | TGTGCCAGCAGTTCTGGCTTTTGGCCTGGAAACACCATATATTTT | - | - | TRBJ1-3 | TRBV27
CASSVELNTEAFF | TGTGCCAGCAGCGTAGAGCTGAACACTGAAGCTTTCTTT | few | - | TRBJ1-1 | TRBV9
CASSLRQGDNEKLFF | TGTGCCAGTAGTCTGAGACAGGGCGACAATGAAAAACTGTTTTTT | once | TRBD1 | TRBJ1-4 | TRBV19
CASSPGQYNEQFF | TGTGCCAGCTCACCGGGACAGTACAATGAGCAGTTCTTC | - | TRBD1 | TRBJ2-1 | TRBV18
CASSPRTRSLAGGRETQYF | TGTGCCAGCAGTCCCCGGACAAGGTCCTTAGCGGGTGGAAGAGAGACCCAGTACTTC | - | TRBD2 | TRBJ2-5 | TRBV27
CASSYGGNYEQYF | TGTGCCAGCAGTTATGGGGGCAACTACGAGCAGTACTTC | few | - | TRBJ2-7 | TRBV6-6
CASSPGLAWPPQYF | TGCGCCAGCAGCCCTGGCTTAGCGTGGCCCCCCCAGTACTTC | - | - | TRBJ2-5 | TRBV4-1
CASSLGQGNTEAFF | TGTGCCAGCAGCTTAGGACAGGGGAACACTGAAGCTTTCTTT | - | TRBD1 | TRBJ1-1 | TRBV7-9
CASTRTGRDEKLFF | TGTGCCAGCACCCGAACAGGGCGGGATGAAAAACTGTTTTTT | - | - | TRBJ1-4 | TRBV27
CASSEGQGDYEQYF | TGTGCCAGCAGCGAGGGACAGGGGGACTACGAGCAGTACTTC | - | - | TRBJ2-7 | TRBV21-1
CASSLAGPTDTQYF | TGTGCCAGCTCGCTAGCGGGACCCACAGATACGCAGTATTTT | - | TRBD2 | TRBJ2-3 | TRBV18
CASSAREGLGEKLFF | TGTGCCAGCAGCGCCAGGGAGGGTCTTGGTGAAAAACTGTTTTTT | - | - | TRBJ1-4 | TRBV7-6
CASSSGATSNNEQFF | TGCGCCAGCAGCTCGGGGGCGACTAGCAACAATGAGCAGTTCTTC | - | - | TRBJ2-1 | TRBV5-1
CASSLDSGYNEQFF | TGTGCCAGCAGCTTAGACTCAGGCTACAATGAGCAGTTCTTC | - | - | TRBJ2-1 | TRBV7-2
CASSLRGFGNTEAFF | TGCGCCAGCAGCTTGAGGGGGTTCGGGAACACTGAAGCTTTCTTT | - | - | TRBJ1-1 | TRBV5-1
CASSQEGSTYEQYF | TGTGCCAGCAGCCAAGAAGGGAGCACCTACGAGCAGTACTTC | - | - | TRBJ2-7 | TRBV4-2
CASSPPPQAPNEQFF | TGTGCCAGCTCACCACCGCCTCAGGCCCCCAATGAGCAGTTCTTC | - | - | TRBJ2-1 | TRBV18
CASSQAPQGARTEAFF | TGCGCCAGCAGCCAAGCGCCACAGGGGGCCAGAACTGAAGCTTTCTTT | - | TRBD1 | TRBJ1-1 | TRBV4-3
CASSTGGQGANYGYTF | TGTGCCAGTAGTACCGGGGGACAGGGGGCTAACTATGGCTACACCTTC | - | TRBD1 | TRBJ1-2 | TRBV19
CASSETRGKLFF | TGCGCCAGCAGCGAAACAAGAGGAAAACTGTTTTTT | - | - | TRBJ1-4 | TRBV5-1
CASRRLGGGTDTQYF | TGTGCCAGCAGGAGACTAGGAGGAGGCACAGATACGCAGTATTTT | - | - | TRBJ2-3 | TRBV2
CASSSRRGGEQYF | TGTGCCAGCAGTAGTAGGAGGGGAGGCGAGCAGTACTTC | - | - | TRBJ2-7 | TRBV25-1
CATSRGPPRGGQPQHF | TGTGCCACCAGCAGAGGGCCCCCTCGGGGGGGACAGCCCCAGCATTTT | - | - | TRBJ1-5 | TRBV15
CASSPGQGFYEQYF | TGTGCCAGCAGCCCAGGCCAGGGATTCTACGAGCAGTACTTC | few | - | TRBJ2-7 | TRBV7-9
CASGLAGGRPGELFF | TGTGCCAGCGGACTAGCGGGGGGGCGTCCCGGGGAGCTGTTTTTT | - | TRBD2 | TRBJ2-2 | TRBV5-5
CASIYLDRGSGGYTF | TGTGCCAGCATCTACTTGGACAGGGGGTCTGGGGGCTACACCTTC | - | TRBD1 | TRBJ1-2 | TRBV6-1
CASSLVAGTYNEQFF | TGTGCCAGCAGCTTGGTAGCGGGAACCTACAATGAGCAGTTCTTC | - | TRBD2 | TRBJ2-1 | TRBV5-4
CASSVEGALYNEQFF | TGTGCCAGCAGCGTGGAGGGGGCGTTATACAATGAGCAGTTCTTC | - | - | TRBJ2-1 | TRBV9
CASSQELAVYGYTF | TGCGCCAGCAGCCAAGAGTTGGCGGTCTATGGCTACACCTTC | - | - | TRBJ1-2 | TRBV4-3
CASSFGADRGLYEQYF | TGTGCCAGCAGCTTTGGGGCCGACAGGGGGCTTTACGAGCAGTACTTC | - | TRBD1 | TRBJ2-7 | TRBV7-8
CSVTDRDSQYF | TGCAGCGTCACGGACAGGGATTCTCAGTACTTC | few | TRBD1 | TRBJ2-7 | TRBV29-1
CASSEVGHTNTGELFF | TGTGCCAGCAGTGAAGTAGGACACACGAACACCGGGGAGCTGTTTTTT | - | - | TRBJ2-2 | TRBV6-1
CASSLAQSYEQYF | TGCGCCAGCAGCTTGGCACAGAGCTACGAGCAGTACTTC | - | - | TRBJ2-7 | TRBV5-1
CASSRQGAGETQYF | TGTGCCAGCAGCCGCCAGGGGGCAGGAGAGACCCAGTACTTC | few | TRBD1 | TRBJ2-5 | TRBV4-2
CAISAQVQSGNTIYF | TGTGCCATCAGTGCCCAGGTTCAGTCTGGAAACACCATATATTTT | - | - | TRBJ1-3 | TRBV10-3
CASSYNPKKGAQRAFF | TGTGCCAGCAGTTATAACCCAAAGAAGGGGGCCCAACGGGCTTTCTTT | - | TRBD1 | TRBJ1-1 | TRBV6-6
CASSPQVWASNSPLHF | TGTGCCAGCAGTCCCCAAGTGTGGGCAAGTAATTCACCCCTCCACTTT | - | - | TRBJ1-6 | TRBV28
CASSGRSPIYEQYF | TGTGCCAGCAGTGGACGGAGCCCAATCTACGAGCAGTACTTC | - | - | TRBJ2-7 | TRBV25-1
CASSLTAGNTIYF | TGTGCCTCAAGTCTGACAGCCGGAAACACCATATATTTT | - | - | TRBJ1-3 | TRBV30
CSVASQGSPGANVLTF | TGCAGCGTAGCCTCGCAGGGATCCCCTGGGGCCAACGTCCTGACTTTC | - | - | TRBJ2-6 | TRBV29-1
CASSQRTGLNTEAFF | TGCGCCAGCAGCCAGCGGACAGGACTGAACACTGAAGCTTTCTTT | - | TRBD1 | TRBJ1-1 | TRBV4-1
CASSYRGYGYTF | TGTGCCAGCAGTTACAGGGGGTATGGCTACACCTTC | - | TRBD1 | TRBJ1-2 | TRBV28
CASSSLERGTDTQYF | TGTGCCAGCAGCTCCTTGGAGCGTGGCACAGATACGCAGTATTTT | - | - | TRBJ2-3 | TRBV6-5
CASSSGLAGAGANVLTF | TGCGCCAGCAGCTCGGGACTAGCGGGAGCTGGGGCCAACGTCCTGACTTTC | - | TRBD2 | TRBJ2-6 | TRBV5-1
CASSLPGLAGRVNEQFF | TGTGCCAGCAGTTTACCCGGACTAGCGGGACGGGTGAATGAGCAGTTCTTC | - | TRBD2 | TRBJ2-1 | TRBV27
CASSSAGQGPYEQYF | TGTGCCAGCAGCTCGGCGGGACAGGGGCCCTACGAGCAGTACTTC | - | TRBD1 | TRBJ2-7 | TRBV11-2
CASSLGTSGAISEQYF | TGTGCCAGCAGCTTGGGGACTAGCGGGGCTATTTCCGAGCAGTACTTC | - | TRBD2 | TRBJ2-7 | TRBV9
CASSLSGRALETQYF | TGCGCCAGCAGTCTAAGCGGGAGGGCCCTCGAGACCCAGTACTTC | once | TRBD2 | TRBJ2-5 | TRBV10-2